The 25 T cell receptor beta chains given below trace back to one sample, sequenced in a study of blood T cell repertoires in COVID-19. Generated by immunoSEQ multiplex PCR, the TCRdb table keeps only in-frame clones and is missing some. This sample yields tens of thousands of clones, of which approximately 80% are seen a single time; approximately 55% belongs to the top ten. Sequences were obtained from peripheral blood. The receptors were gathered from a woman older than 75 with acute or convalescent COVID-19.

The rearrangement uses TRBV12-3 or TRBV12-4 and TRBJ1-1; D gene ambiguous. Trimming took 2 bases from V and 4 from J, leaving 5 bases between them. CDR3 length: 12 residues. CDR3: CASSLRGTEAFF. The CDR3 DNA sequence: TGTGCCAGCAGTTTACGGGGCACTGAAGCTTTCTTT.

This chain links TRBV27 with TRBJ2-7; no definite D call. CDR3 length equals 14 residues. V shed 5 bases and J shed 5 bases, with 16 bases lying between them. CDR1 MNHEY and CDR2 SMNVEV come from the germline V gene (reference sequence). For the CDR3, the DNA is TGTGCCAGCAGTCCAACTCCCTCCTTCGACGAGCAGTACTTC. This encodes CASSPTPSFDEQYF.

V and J are TRBV5-1 and TRBJ1-2; D is undetermined. The CDR3 runs 15 residues. Germline V lookup: CDR1 SGHRS, CDR2 YFSETQ. The V gene lost 2 bases and the J gene lost 0 bases, with 11 bases spanning the gap. CDR3 loop: CASSFSGTPNYGYTF. The CDR3 bases are TGCGCCAGCAGCTTCTCAGGAACCCCTAACTATGGCTACACCTTC.

This sequence joins TRBV7-9 and TRBJ2-7, with D perhaps matching TRBD1 (6 bases). This CDR3 is built from 16 residues. The V gene lost 5 bases and the J gene lost 0 bases, with 17 bases spanning the gap. Germline CDR1 reads SEHNR; CDR2 reads FQNEAQ (reference sequence). CDR3 sequence (DNA): TGTGCCAGCAGCCTCGCCAGGGGCCCACTCTCCTACGAGCAGTACTTC. Translated: CASSLARGPLSYEQYF. Full variable domain (remainder filled in from reference TRBV7-9 and TRBJ2-7): DTGVSQNPRHKITKRGQNVTFRCDPISEHNRLYWYRQTLGQGPEFLTYFQNEAQLEKSRLLSDRFSAERPKGSFSTLEIQRTEQGDSAMYLCASSLARGPLSYEQYFGPGTRLTVT.

This chain uses TRBV15 with TRBJ2-7; 8 positions agree with TRBD2. The CDR3 has 16 residues. CDR1 is LNHNV and CDR2 is YYDKDF in the germline V gene (reference sequence). The junction had 8 bases not matched to a gene; V was cut back by 0 bases and J by 4 bases. DNA for the CDR3: TGTGCCACCAGCAGAGATCGTAGCGGGGCAGGGTACGAGCAGTACTTC. The encoded protein is CATSRDRSGAGYEQYF.

This chain links TRBV9 with TRBJ2-1, with D unclear. Germline V gives CDR1 SGDLS, CDR2 YYNGEE. Deletions cut 2 bases from V and 2 bases from J, with 14 bases between. CDR3 size: 16 residues. The CDR3 DNA follows: TGTGCCAGCAGCGTCGGTGTTCCCCCTACCTACAATGAGCAGTTCTTC. Amino acid sequence: CASSVGVPPTYNEQFF.

In its sample, this clone was seen a few times. V and J are TRBV27 and TRBJ1-1; 9 bases are shared with TRBD1. Germline values: CDR1 MNHEY, CDR2 SMNVEV (reference sequence). J gave up 4 bases and V 10 bases, and 16 bases lay outside the gene matches. The CDR3 spans 16 residues. This CDR3 is CATHSRTGAGGTEAFF. The CDR3 DNA reads as TGTGCCACCCATTCGAGGACAGGGGCTGGGGGCACTGAAGCTTTCTTT.

The rearrangement links TRBV18 to TRBJ2-1; TRBD2 is a possible D gene (6 bases). CDR1 KGHSH and CDR2 LQKENI come from the germline V gene. There are 13 residues in the CDR3. The V end lost 4 bases, the J end lost 7 bases, and 11 bases lay between the germline ends. The CDR3 is CASSRLARNEQFF. DNA of the CDR3: TGTGCCAGCTCACGGCTAGCGAGGAATGAGCAGTTCTTC.

V and J are TRBV7-6 and TRBJ2-7; D is unresolved. In germline, CDR1 is SGHVS, CDR2 FNYEAQ. The CDR3 length is 11 residues. Trimming removed 5 bases at V and 6 bases at J, with 8 bases between. DNA for the CDR3: TGTGCCAGCAGCAAAGTCGGCGAGCAGTACTTC. Its translation is CASSKVGEQYF.

The chain carries TRBV28 and TRBJ2-7, with 10 bases aligning to TRBD1. Germline CDR1 reads MDHEN; CDR2 reads SYDVKM. Trimming removed 3 bases from V and 4 bases from J; junction bases left unmatched: 6. This CDR3 has 15 amino acids. The CDR3 spells CASSFLWTGGYEQYF. DNA of the CDR3: TGTGCCAGCAGTTTCCTTTGGACAGGGGGTTACGAGCAGTACTTC.

The chain couples TRBV10-1 to TRBJ2-1; D remains ambiguous. V was pared by 0 bases and J by 0 bases, with 6 bases between. The CDR3 contains 15 residues. Germline loops: CDR1 WNHNN, CDR2 SYGVQD (reference sequence). CDR3 loop: CASSESGSSYNEQFF. The CDR3 nucleotides read TGCGCCAGCAGTGAGTCTGGTAGCTCCTACAATGAGCAGTTCTTC.

CDR3 protein: CAGTEYDEQFF. CDR3 DNA: TGTGCCGGGACAGAATACGATGAGCAGTTCTTC. The rearrangement joins TRBV2 to TRBJ2-1, with 7 bases aligning to TRBD1. The CDR3 has 11 amino acids. The V gene end was trimmed by 11 bases and the J gene end by 8 bases; junction bases not matched to a gene: 6. Germline-derived CDR1 and CDR2 are SNHLY and FYNNEI.

V and J are TRBV11-2 and TRBJ2-7, with TRBD1 matching 7 bases. V gave up 6 bases and J gave up 2 bases; unmatched junction bases: 10. From germline, CDR1 is SGHAT and CDR2 FQNNGV. The CDR3 extends over 15 amino acids. The CDR3 DNA reads TGTGCCAGCAGGGGATACAGGGGAGCCACCTACGAGCAGTACTTC. Translated: CASRGYRGATYEQYF. The full variable domain, its missing parts supplied by reference TRBV11-2 and TRBJ2-7, is EAGVAQSPRYKIIEKRQSVAFWCNPISGHATLYWYQQILGQGPKLLIQFQNNGVVDDSQLPKDRFSAERLKGVDSTLKIQPAKLEDSAVYLCASRGYRGATYEQYFGPGTRLTVT.

V usage is TRBV11-2 and J usage is TRBJ1-1; 7 bases agree with TRBD1. The CDR3 is 13 residues long. V was pared by 2 bases and J by 4 bases, with 1 base of the junction left unmatched. Germline V gives CDR1 SGHAT, CDR2 FQNNGV. The CDR3 DNA follows: TGTGCCAGCAGCTTATCAGGGGGCACTGAAGCTTTCTTT. Translated, it gives CASSLSGGTEAFF.

The V gene is TRBV21-1, the J gene TRBJ2-2; the table's D gene call, TRBD1, was not cross checked with the DNA. TRBV21-1 represents a pseudogene. The CDR3 consists of 13 residues. The CDR3 DNA sequence: TGTGCCAGCAGCAAAGACAACGCCGGGGAGCTGTTTTTT. As protein: CASSKDNAGELFF.

The chain carries TRBV25-1 and TRBJ1-2, with a tentative D call TRBD1 (6 bases). V was shortened by 1 base and J by 6 bases, with 15 bases between the two germline ends. The CDR3 is 15 residues long. Germline V CDR1 and CDR2: MGHDK, SYGVNS. CDR3 DNA: TGTGCCAGCAGTGAATTGGGGACAAAGGTACATGGCTACACCTTC. This gives the protein CASSELGTKVHGYTF.

The V and J genes are TRBV27 and TRBJ2-2, with a possible D match to TRBD1 (5 bases). CDR3 length: 15 amino acids. Per germline, CDR1 MNHEY and CDR2 SMNVEV (reference sequence). Trimming shortened V by 6 bases and J by 1 base, and 12 bases separated the two germline ends. CDR3 nucleotides: TGTGCCAGCAGCCCCTCAGGGCTGAACACCGGGGAGCTGTTTTTT. Its protein is CASSPSGLNTGELFF.

The chain recombines TRBV6-2 or TRBV6-3 with TRBJ2-7, with 7 bases identical to TRBD2. V was pared by 6 bases and J by 0 bases, with 8 bases of the junction left unmatched. The germline V gene has CDR1 MNHEY and CDR2 SVGEGT. CDR3 size: 15 residues. DNA of the CDR3: TGTGCCAGCAGCGGCCGGGAGCGGGGCTCCTACGAGCAGTACTTC. Residues: CASSGRERGSYEQYF.

This clone was observed a single time. V and J are TRBV5-4 and TRBJ2-7; 11 bases fit TRBD2. J gave up 3 bases and V 0 bases, and 2 bases lay outside the gene matches. Germline V lookup: CDR1 SGHNT, CDR2 YYREEE (reference sequence). CDR3 size: 15 residues. The CDR3 spells CASSLAGTSGYEQYF. CDR3 nucleotide sequence: TGTGCCAGCAGCTTGGCCGGGACTAGCGGCTACGAGCAGTACTTC.

The chain links TRBV20-1 to TRBJ1-2, with unresolved D. Per the germline V gene, CDR1 is DFQATT and CDR2 is SNEGSKA (reference sequence). The CDR3 has 11 amino acids. The V and J ends lost 3 bases and 4 bases respectively, with 6 bases between them. The CDR3 DNA follows: TGCAGTGCTAGGAACAGCTATGGCTACACCTTC. Translated: CSARNSYGYTF.

The genes are TRBV10-3 and TRBJ2-7, with 9 positions matching TRBD1. Germline assignment: CDR1 ENHRY and CDR2 SYGVKD. This CDR3 comprises 16 residues. Trimming removed 2 bases from V and 1 base from J; junction bases left unmatched: 6. This CDR3 is CAISEGQTGGSYEQYF. CDR3 nucleotide sequence: TGTGCCATCAGTGAGGGTCAGACAGGGGGATCCTACGAGCAGTACTTC.

The genes are TRBV28 and TRBJ1-1; perhaps TRBD1 as D (6 bases). CDR3 size: 13 residues. Germline CDR1 reads MDHEN; CDR2 reads SYDVKM. The V gene lost 7 bases and the J gene lost 5 bases, with 14 bases spanning the gap. CDR3 sequence (DNA): TGTGCCAGCACCCGAGGGGGGGAGACTGAAGCTTTCTTT. Its translation: CASTRGGETEAFF.

J is TRBJ2-1 and V is TRBV5-8; 10 nucleotides match TRBD2. Germline V gene data show CDR1 as SGHTS and CDR2 as YDEGEE. V lost 0 bases and J lost 3; bases outside the gene matches: 15. The CDR3 runs 20 residues. In DNA, the CDR3 is TGTGCCAGCAGCTTGGGATACGGGAGGTGGGGGACTAGCGACTACAATGAGCAGTTCTTC. This encodes CASSLGYGRWGTSDYNEQFF.

This clone was detected a few times. The rearrangement joins TRBV5-1 to TRBJ2-7; TRBD1 is a possible D gene (6 bases). The CDR3 has 15 amino acids. Trimming removed 0 bases from V and 4 bases from J, with 14 bases in between. CDR1 and CDR2 from the germline V gene are SGHRS and YFSETQ. CDR3 residues: CASSLVFRGRYEQYF. CDR3 coding DNA: TGCGCCAGCAGCTTGGTTTTCAGGGGCCGGTACGAGCAGTACTTC.

The chain recombines TRBV6-5 with TRBJ1-2; tentative D call: TRBD1 (5 bases). There are 14 residues in the CDR3. Trimming pared 7 bases from V and 5 bases from J, leaving 17 bases between. Germline values: CDR1 MNHEY, CDR2 SVGAGI. This CDR3 is CASKAGQGYYGYTF. CDR3 DNA sequence: TGTGCCAGCAAAGCCGGTCAGGGTTATTATGGCTACACCTTC.